This T cell receptor beta chain stems from a study of blood T cells in healthy people across ages. A second PCR, run for about 6 to 11 cycles, used a sample-barcoded 5' primer plus a J-beta primer mix. TCRdb processed the 5' RACE reads anew with MiXCR; each CDR3 protein has one entry. The sample lists 600,000 to 1,000,000 distinct CDR3 sequences, around 25% occurring once. Findings and caveats of the study: PBMCs that were unsorted prevented a conclusive naive versus antigen-experienced comparison.

Germline CDR1 reads SQVTM; CDR2 reads ANQGSEA. This CDR3 comprises 16 residues. V lost 4 bases, J lost 4 bases, and 11 bases stayed unmatched. This clonotype was detected a few times. Its antigen is not known. This sample also appeared in a second study, on T cells of mothers and their children. From that paper: The shaping of TCR recombination output by thymic selection is similar in related and unrelated pairs. Unrelated mother-child pairs always had slightly, but never significantly, lower normalized overlap than related pairs.

The receptor was isolated from a boy aged 5-17 years in good health. The sample comprised blood. V and J are TRBV29-1 and TRBJ2-1; 9 bases are a match to TRBD1. CDR3 amino acids: CSVGRWDRDRYNEQFF. CDR3 coding DNA: TGCAGCGTTGGCCGATGGGACAGGGACAGGTACAATGAGCAGTTCTTC.